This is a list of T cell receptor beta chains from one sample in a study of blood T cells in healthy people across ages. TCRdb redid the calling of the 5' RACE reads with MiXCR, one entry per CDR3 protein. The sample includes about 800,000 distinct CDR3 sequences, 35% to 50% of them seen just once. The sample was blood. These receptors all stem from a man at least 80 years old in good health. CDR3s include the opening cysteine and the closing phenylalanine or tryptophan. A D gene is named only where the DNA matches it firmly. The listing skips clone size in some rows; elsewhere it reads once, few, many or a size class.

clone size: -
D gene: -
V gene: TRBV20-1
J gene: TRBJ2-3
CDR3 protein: CSAPSLREPTDTQYF
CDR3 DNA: TGCAGTGCTCCATCTTTGCGGGAACCTACAGATACGCAGTATTTT

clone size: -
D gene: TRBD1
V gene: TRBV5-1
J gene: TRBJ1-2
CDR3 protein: CAGGPRTTGGAGYTF
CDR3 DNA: TGCGCCGGCGGACCACGAACAACAGGGGGCGCTGGCTACACCTTC

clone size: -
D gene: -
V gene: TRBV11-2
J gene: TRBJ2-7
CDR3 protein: CASSFPRHEQYF
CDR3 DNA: TGTGCCAGCAGCTTTCCTCGACACGAGCAGTACTTC

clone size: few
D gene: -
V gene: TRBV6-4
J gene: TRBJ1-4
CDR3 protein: CASSPHATATESGEKLFF
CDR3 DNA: TGTGCCAGCAGCCCTCATGCTACCGCGACGGAGTCGGGTGAAAAACTGTTTTTT

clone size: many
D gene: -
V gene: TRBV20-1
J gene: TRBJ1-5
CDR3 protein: CSAGHGANQPQHF
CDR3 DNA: TGCAGTGCTGGCCACGGCGCGAATCAGCCCCAGCATTTT

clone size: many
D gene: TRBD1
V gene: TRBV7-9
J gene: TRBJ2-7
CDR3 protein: CASSSDRGLREQYF
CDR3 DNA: TGTGCCAGCAGCTCGGACAGGGGCCTGAGGGAGCAGTACTTC

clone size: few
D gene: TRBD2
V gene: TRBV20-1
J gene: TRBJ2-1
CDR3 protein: CSAREIAGGRYNEQFF
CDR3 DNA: TGCAGTGCTAGAGAGATAGCGGGAGGAAGGTACAATGAGCAGTTCTTC

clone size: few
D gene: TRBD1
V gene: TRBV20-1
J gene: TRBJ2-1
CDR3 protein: CSARLIAGTEDYNEQFF
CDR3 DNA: TGCAGTGCTAGACTAATTGCCGGGACAGAAGACTACAATGAGCAGTTCTTC

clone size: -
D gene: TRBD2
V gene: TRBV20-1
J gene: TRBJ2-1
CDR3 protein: CSAGISGSEYNEQFF
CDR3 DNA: TGCAGTGCCGGCATTAGCGGGAGTGAATACAATGAGCAGTTCTTC

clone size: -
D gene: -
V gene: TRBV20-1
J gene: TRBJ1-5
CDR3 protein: CSASRIEQGSQPQHF
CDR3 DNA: TGCAGTGCTAGCCGGATAGAACAGGGCTCCCAGCCCCAGCATTTT

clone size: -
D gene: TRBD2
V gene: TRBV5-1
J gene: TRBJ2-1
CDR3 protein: CASRESGGQSYNEQFF
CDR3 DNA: TGCGCCAGCAGGGAGAGCGGGGGCCAGTCCTACAATGAGCAGTTCTTC

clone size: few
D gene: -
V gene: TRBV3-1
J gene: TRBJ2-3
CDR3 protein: CAGSQLRADTQYF
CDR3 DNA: TGTGCCGGCAGCCAATTGCGAGCAGATACGCAGTATTTT

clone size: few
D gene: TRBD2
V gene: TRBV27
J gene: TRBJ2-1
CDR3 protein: CASGSGLAGTKYNEQFF
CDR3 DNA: TGTGCCAGCGGGTCGGGACTAGCGGGAACTAAGTACAATGAGCAGTTCTTC

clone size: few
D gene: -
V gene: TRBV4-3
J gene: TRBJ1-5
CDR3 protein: CASSQERWGQPQHF
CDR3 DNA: TGCGCCAGCAGCCAAGAGAGGTGGGGTCAGCCCCAGCATTTT

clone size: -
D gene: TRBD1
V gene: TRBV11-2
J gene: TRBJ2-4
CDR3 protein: CASSRPGQGTSEQYF
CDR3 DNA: TGTGCCAGCAGCAGACCGGGACAGGGGACGTCTGAGCAGTACTTC

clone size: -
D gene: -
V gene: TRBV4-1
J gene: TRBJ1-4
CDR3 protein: CASSLTATTNEKLFF
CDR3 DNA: TGCGCCAGCAGCCTTACAGCTACAACTAATGAAAAACTGTTTTTT

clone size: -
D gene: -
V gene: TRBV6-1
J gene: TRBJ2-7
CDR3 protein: CASSEALTGASYEQYF
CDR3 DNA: TGTGCCAGCAGTGAAGCCTTGACAGGCGCCTCCTACGAGCAGTACTTC

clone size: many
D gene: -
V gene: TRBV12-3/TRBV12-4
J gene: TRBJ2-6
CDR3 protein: CASSQSGANVLTF
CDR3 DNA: TGTGCCAGCAGCCAATCTGGGGCCAACGTCCTGACTTTC

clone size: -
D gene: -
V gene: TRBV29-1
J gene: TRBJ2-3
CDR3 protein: CSGHSGATTDTQYF
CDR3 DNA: TGCAGCGGGCATTCGGGCGCAACCACAGATACGCAGTATTTT

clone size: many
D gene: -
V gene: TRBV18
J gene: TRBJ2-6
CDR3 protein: CASSPPGSGANVLTF
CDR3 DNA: TGTGCCAGCTCACCACCCGGGTCTGGGGCCAACGTCCTGACTTTC

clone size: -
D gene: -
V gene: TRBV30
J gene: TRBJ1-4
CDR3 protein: CAWSAGQENEKLFF
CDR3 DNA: TGTGCCTGGAGTGCGGGACAAGAAAATGAAAAACTGTTTTTT

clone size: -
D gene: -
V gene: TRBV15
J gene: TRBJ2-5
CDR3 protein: CATGRVGFRETQYF
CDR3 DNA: TGTGCCACCGGCAGAGTAGGGTTTCGAGAGACCCAGTACTTC

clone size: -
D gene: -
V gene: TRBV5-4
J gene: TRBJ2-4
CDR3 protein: CASSETGSDIQYF
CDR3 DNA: TGTGCCAGCAGCGAGACAGGTTCAGACATTCAGTACTTC